The 21 T cell receptor beta chains below all came from one sample that was sequenced in a study of identifying expanded T cells in peripheral blood (dated by TCRdb to the late 2010s). Preparation of the library involved the immunoSEQ multiplex PCR assay. TCRdb mirrors the immuneACCESS table, restricted to in-frame sequences. Some clones are absent from its copies; in checked studies, under half trace to an unresolved V gene, and the reason for the others is unknown. The sample has roughly 82,000 clones on record, 80% to 90% of them singletons. Of the sample, about 17% is held by the ten largest clones. Sequenced input: blood. The receptors shown here come from a person aged 18 to 75 in good health.

This clone was detected a few times. This chain links TRBV28 with TRBJ1-1; TRBD1 aligns across 9 bases. The CDR3 is made up of 19 amino acids. Trimming removed 5 bases from V and 5 bases from J; junction bases left unmatched: 21. The V gene's germline CDR1 is MDHEN and CDR2 SYDVKM. In nucleotides, the CDR3 is TGTGCCAGCAGTCCCGGGACAGGGTCTTTCCGTCGGTCAGTGACTGAAGCTTTCTTT. Its translation: CASSPGTGSFRRSVTEAFF.

This chain links TRBV19 with TRBJ1-1; a possible D gene is TRBD1 (5 bases). The CDR3 consists of 17 residues. Trimming pared 9 bases from V and 0 bases from J, leaving 23 bases between. Germline V gene lookup returns CDR1 LNHDA and CDR2 SQIVND (reference sequence). In DNA, the CDR3 is TGTGCCAGCCCGCCATCCGGGACCGGACGTCTGAACACTGAAGCTTTCTTT. Encoded protein: CASPPSGTGRLNTEAFF.

The chain combines TRBV11-2 with TRBJ1-1; TRBD1 is a possible D gene (6 bases). Trimming pared 8 bases from V and 0 bases from J, leaving 13 bases between. CDR3 size: 14 residues. Looked up from germline, CDR1 is SGHAT and CDR2 is FQNNGV. The CDR3 here is CASGGVRMNTEAFF. The CDR3 nucleotides read TGTGCCAGCGGGGGCGTAAGAATGAACACTGAAGCTTTCTTT.

The gene calls are TRBV11-3 and TRBJ1-4; 7 bases are shared with TRBD1. The CDR3 covers 16 residues. Per the germline V gene, CDR1 is SGHNT and CDR2 is YENEEA. V shed 4 bases, J shed 7 bases, and the junction held 12 bases outside the gene matches. For the CDR3, the DNA is TGTGCCAGCAGCTCACATTTTGAGGGGGCAAGTGAAAAACTGTTTTTT. This translates into CASSSHFEGASEKLFF.

The CDR3 loop reads CASSLGGEGSNQPQHF. The CDR3 DNA is TGTGCCAGCAGCTTAGGGGGTGAGGGCAGCAATCAGCCCCAGCATTTT. V is TRBV5-4 and J is TRBJ1-5; tentative D call: TRBD1 (6 bases). Trimming stripped 2 bases from V and 1 base from J, with 13 bases between. The CDR3 is made up of 16 amino acids. Germline V lookup: CDR1 SGHNT, CDR2 YYREEE (reference sequence).

About this clone itself: Germline and junction disagree at one end, which may indicate a read error. The J gene is TRBJ1-5, the V gene TRBV13; 7 bases are shared with TRBD1. From germline, CDR1 is PRHDT and CDR2 FYEKMQ (reference sequence). The CDR3 sequence is 16 residues long. CDR3 loop: CASSQDRDSSYQPQHF. The CDR3 bases are TGCGCCAGCAGCCAAGACAGGGACAGCTCTTATCAGCCCCAGCATTTT.

V gene TRBV28 combines with J gene TRBJ1-2; TRBD1 agrees at 8 bases. This CDR3 spans 14 amino acids. Unmatched junction bases numbered 2, after V lost 2 bases and J lost 3 bases. Germline loops: CDR1 MDHEN, CDR2 SYDVKM. The CDR3 sequence is CASSLGQGYYGYTF. CDR3 DNA sequence: TGTGCCAGCAGTTTAGGACAGGGCTACTATGGCTACACCTTC.

The chain couples TRBV5-4 to TRBJ2-5; 7 bases map to TRBD2. The ends lost 4 bases at V and 3 bases at J; junction bases unmatched: 9. This CDR3 has 15 residues. Germline V lookup: CDR1 SGHNT, CDR2 YYREEE (reference sequence). CDR3: CASSIRGSPKETQYF. For the CDR3, the DNA is TGTGCCAGCAGCATCCGCGGGAGCCCTAAAGAGACCCAGTACTTC.

The chain recombines TRBV11-3 with TRBJ2-3; TRBD1 aligns across 7 bases. Germline CDR1 reads SGHNT; CDR2 reads YENEEA. This CDR3 spans 16 amino acids. Losses at the gene ends were 1 base for V and 0 bases for J; bases not matched to a gene: 4. The CDR3 sequence is CASSLGQGTSTDTQYF. The DNA of the CDR3 is TGTGCCAGCAGCTTAGGACAGGGCACTAGCACAGATACGCAGTATTTT.

The rearrangement links TRBV10-3 to TRBJ1-1, with 7 bases aligning to TRBD1. Losses at the gene ends were 3 bases for V and 6 bases for J; bases not matched to a gene: 7. The CDR3 consists of 14 residues. CDR1 and CDR2 (germline): ENHRY, SYGVKD. Written as DNA, the CDR3 is TGTGCCATCAGTGACAAGGGGGCGGCAGCTGAAGCTTTCTTT. Translation: CAISDKGAAAEAFF.

This chain connects TRBV19 to TRBJ1-5; 7 positions agree with TRBD1. V gave up 5 bases and J gave up 4 bases; unmatched junction bases: 5. The CDR3 is 14 residues long. The V gene's germline CDR1 is LNHDA and CDR2 SQIVND (reference sequence). Here the CDR3 DNA reads TGTGCCAGTAGTTGGACAGGCCTGAATCAGCCCCAGCATTTT. Protein: CASSWTGLNQPQHF.

The chain uses TRBV5-6 and TRBJ1-4, with D hard to call. CDR1 is SGHDT, CDR2 YYEEEE, per germline. The germline V and J ends were trimmed by 0 bases and 7 bases, with 13 bases remaining between them. CDR3 size: 15 residues. The CDR3 sequence: CASSLAMGYTEKLFF. Here the CDR3 DNA reads TGTGCCAGCAGCTTGGCTATGGGCTATACTGAAAAACTGTTTTTT.

This chain uses TRBV7-2 with TRBJ2-5; no clear D gene. Germline CDR1 reads SGHTA; CDR2 reads FQGNSA. V lost 1 base, J lost 4 bases, and 7 bases lay in between. This CDR3 is built from 13 residues. The CDR3 sequence is CASSLGYGETQYF. The CDR3, as DNA: TGTGCCAGCAGCTTAGGGTACGGAGAGACCCAGTACTTC.

The CDR3 is CASSSPQGSGYNEQFF. In nucleotides, the CDR3 is TGTGCCAGCAGTTCCCCTCAGGGTAGCGGGTACAATGAGCAGTTCTTC. This sequence joins TRBV28 and TRBJ2-1; 7 nucleotides align to TRBD2. J was trimmed by 4 bases and V by 4 bases; bases with no gene match: 10. This CDR3 spans 16 amino acids. Germline V gene lookup returns CDR1 MDHEN and CDR2 SYDVKM.

This clone showed up just a few times. The J gene is TRBJ2-5, the V gene TRBV28; 7 nucleotides line up with TRBD2. Per germline, CDR1 MDHEN and CDR2 SYDVKM. The CDR3 is 14 residues long. J lost 2 bases, V lost 5 bases, and 5 bases had no gene match. CDR3 bases: TGTGCCAGCAGTGGACTAGAAATTCAAGAGACCCAGTACTTC. Its translation: CASSGLEIQETQYF.

This clone was observed once. This rearrangement joins TRBV7-2 to TRBJ2-3; the D gene could be TRBD1 or TRBD2 (5 bases each). This CDR3 has 15 amino acids. V was pared by 4 bases and J by 1 base, with 12 bases between. Per germline, CDR1 SGHTA and CDR2 FQGNSA. In DNA form, the CDR3 reads TGTGCCAGCAGCTCAGCTATGGGACGCACAGATACGCAGTATTTT. Translating it yields CASSSAMGRTDTQYF.

This clone appeared a few times. The V call is TRBV10-3, the J call TRBJ1-1, with D tentatively TRBD1 (6 bases). Trimming left V 3 bases short and J 4 bases short, with 21 bases between. The CDR3 loop spans 17 amino acids. Germline loops: CDR1 ENHRY, CDR2 SYGVKD. CDR3 coding DNA: TGTGCCATCAGTGAAGAAAGGGGAGGGGGAGGTAGCACTGAAGCTTTCTTT. Its translation: CAISEERGGGGSTEAFF.

V gene TRBV19 combines with J gene TRBJ1-2; D is possibly TRBD1 (5 bases). The CDR3 length is 15 residues. V lost 0 bases to trimming and J lost 4 bases, with 12 bases between them. Germline V gene lookup returns CDR1 LNHDA and CDR2 SQIVND (reference sequence). In nucleotides, the CDR3 is TGTGCCAGTAGTATAGATCGACAGCCACTCTATGGCTACACCTTC. Translated: CASSIDRQPLYGYTF.

V is TRBV28 and J is TRBJ1-2; no definite D call. Trimming shortened V by 3 bases and J by 2 bases, and 10 bases separated the two germline ends. The CDR3 is 14 residues long. CDR1 and CDR2 from the germline V gene are MDHEN and SYDVKM. This chain's CDR3 is CASSFRSLNYGYTF. CDR3 in DNA: TGTGCCAGCAGTTTTCGGTCCCTGAACTATGGCTACACCTTC.

The chain joins TRBV28 to TRBJ2-5, with 7 nucleotides matching TRBD1. Per the germline V gene, CDR1 is MDHEN and CDR2 is SYDVKM. This CDR3 has 14 residues. After removal of 3 bases from V and 5 bases from J, the junction contained 6 bases not matched to a gene. CDR3 sequence reads: CASSFERGRETQYF. For the CDR3, the DNA is TGTGCCAGCAGTTTCGAGAGGGGGCGGGAGACCCAGTACTTC. Full variable domain (remainder filled in from reference TRBV28 and TRBJ2-5): DVKVTQSSRYLVKRTGEKVFLECVQDMDHENMFWYRQDPGLGLRLIYFSYDVKMKEKGDIPEGYSVSREKKERFSLILESASTNQTSMYLCASSFERGRETQYFGPGTRLLVL.

The V and J genes are TRBV7-9 and TRBJ2-7; 8 positions agree with TRBD1. Germline CDR1 and CDR2: SEHNR and FQNEAQ (reference sequence). Germline trimming cut 1 base from V and 6 bases from J; bases unmatched to any gene: 2. The CDR3 extends over 13 amino acids. The CDR3 loop is CASSLGTGGEQYF. In DNA, the CDR3 is TGTGCCAGCAGCTTAGGAACAGGGGGCGAGCAGTACTTC.